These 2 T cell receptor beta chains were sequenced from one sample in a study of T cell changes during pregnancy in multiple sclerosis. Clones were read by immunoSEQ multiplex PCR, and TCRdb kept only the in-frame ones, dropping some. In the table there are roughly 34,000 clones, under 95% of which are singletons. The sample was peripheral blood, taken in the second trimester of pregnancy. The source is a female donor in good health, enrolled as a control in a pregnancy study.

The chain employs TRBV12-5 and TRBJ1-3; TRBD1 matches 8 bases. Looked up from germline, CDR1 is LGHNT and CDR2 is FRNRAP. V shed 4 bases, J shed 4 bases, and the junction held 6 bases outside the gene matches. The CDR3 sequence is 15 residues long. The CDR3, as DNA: TGTGCTAGTGGTTCCTGGACAGGGTCAGGAAACACCATATATTTT. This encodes CASGSWTGSGNTIYF.

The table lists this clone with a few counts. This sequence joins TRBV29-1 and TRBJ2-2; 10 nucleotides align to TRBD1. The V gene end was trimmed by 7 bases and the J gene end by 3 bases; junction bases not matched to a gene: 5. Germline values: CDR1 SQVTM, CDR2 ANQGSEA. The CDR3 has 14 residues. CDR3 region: CSGRQGADTGELFF. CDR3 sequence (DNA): TGCAGCGGCCGACAGGGGGCGGACACCGGGGAGCTGTTTTTT.